One sample yielded the 8 T cell receptor beta chains listed below, sequenced in a study of T cell responses to AZD1222 COVID-19 vaccine. Libraries were prepared by immunoSEQ multiplex PCR; TCRdb keeps only in-frame clonotypes and omits some of them. The table shows some 170,000 clones, with more than 75% occurring only once. The sample was peripheral blood, taken 28 days after the second AZD1222 dose. These receptors came from an adult who received the AZD1222 COVID-19 vaccine.

This clone appeared a few times. This rearrangement joins TRBV7-9 to TRBJ1-5; 8 bases are shared with TRBD1. The CDR3 covers 14 residues. Germline V gene lookup returns CDR1 SEHNR and CDR2 FQNEAQ (reference sequence). Losses at the gene ends were 5 bases for V and 0 bases for J; bases not matched to a gene: 0. The CDR3 loop is CASSDRGSNQPQHF. The CDR3 region has the DNA TGTGCCAGCAGCGACAGGGGTAGCAATCAGCCCCAGCATTTT.

This rearrangement joins TRBV7-3 to TRBJ2-1, with D possibly being TRBD1 (6 bases). The CDR3 consists of 12 residues. Germline V gene sequence: CDR1 SGHTA, CDR2 FQGTGA. Trimming took 1 base from V and 8 from J, leaving 6 bases between them. The CDR3 DNA is TGTGCCAGCAGCTTAAAGGGGGATGAGCAGTTCTTC. This sequence encodes CASSLKGDEQFF. The variable domain in full, with the rest retrieved from reference TRBV7-3 and TRBJ2-1, is GAGVSQTPSNKVTEKGKYVELRCDPISGHTALYWYRQSLGQGPEFLIYFQGTGAADDSGLPNDRFFAVRPEGSVSTLKIQRTERGDSAVYLCASSLKGDEQFFGPGTRLTVL.

This sequence joins TRBV10-1 and TRBJ2-7, with TRBD1 as a possible D gene (5 bases). CDR3 length: 14 amino acids. Trimming stripped 3 bases from V and 2 bases from J, with 11 bases between. Germline-derived CDR1 and CDR2 are WNHNN and SYGVQD (reference sequence). For the CDR3, the DNA is TGCGCCAGCAGTGACCCAGGGCCCCCCTACGAGCAGTACTTC. It codes for CASSDPGPPYEQYF.

The rearrangement links TRBV15 to TRBJ2-2, with 9 nucleotides matching TRBD1. Germline CDR1 LNHNV, CDR2 YYDKDF (reference sequence). Trimming removed 1 base from V and 6 bases from J; junction bases left unmatched: 9. The CDR3 totals 17 residues. The CDR3, as DNA: TGTGCCACCAGCAGAGTCCGGGACAGGGTTTTTCCCGGGGAGCTGTTTTTT. Its translation: CATSRVRDRVFPGELFF.

This clone has just a few counts. J is TRBJ1-2 and V is TRBV27, with 8 bases lining up with TRBD1. The CDR3 is made up of 15 amino acids. J was trimmed by 3 bases and V by 5 bases; bases with no gene match: 8. Germline V gives CDR1 MNHEY, CDR2 SMNVEV (reference sequence). The CDR3 DNA sequence: TGTGCCAGCAGTCCTCGGACAGGGAGGGACTATGGCTACACCTTC. Protein product: CASSPRTGRDYGYTF.

This chain uses TRBV30 with TRBJ1-3; D gene uncertain. This CDR3 has 14 amino acids. The ends were cut back, 7 bases at V and 0 bases at J, with 13 bases in the middle. Germline CDR1 is GTSNPN and CDR2 is SVGIG (reference sequence). Written as DNA, the CDR3 is TGTGCCTTAATTGGTGGGAACTCTGGAAACACCATATATTTT. This translates into CALIGGNSGNTIYF.

V gene TRBV7-9 combines with J gene TRBJ1-2; D ambiguous. CDR3 length: 13 amino acids. CDR1 SEHNR and CDR2 FQNEAQ come from the germline V gene (reference sequence). Trimming shortened V by 1 base and J by 2 bases, and 5 bases separated the two germline ends. CDR3 DNA sequence: TGTGCCAGCAGCTTAGTCGGAAACTATGGCTACACCTTC. Protein sequence: CASSLVGNYGYTF.

This chain uses TRBV5-6 with TRBJ2-3; D call uncertain. Trimming removed 3 bases from V and 6 bases from J, with 8 bases in between. Germline CDR1 and CDR2: SGHDT and YYEEEE. The CDR3 loop spans 12 amino acids. The CDR3 here is CASSWVRDTQYF. CDR3 nucleotide sequence: TGTGCCAGCAGCTGGGTGCGGGATACGCAGTATTTT.